These T cell receptor beta chains were read from a single sample in a study of circulating tumor DNA in untreated peripheral T-cell lymphoma. This table comes from immunoSEQ multiplex PCR, and its TCRdb copy is limited to in-frame clones, with some not included. The sample lists about 8,900 clones, about 82% occurring once. Sequenced input: tumor tissue. The receptors were gathered from a human donor with peripheral T-cell lymphoma. Both conserved end residues are trimmed from each CDR3. A D gene is named only where the DNA matches it firmly.

D,V,J,CDR3
TRBD1,TRBV4-1,TRBJ2-7,ASNTPGQGHEQY
-,TRBV6-7,TRBJ1-3,ASTTTGNTIY
-,TRBV19,TRBJ1-1,ASSMRAPNTEAF
-,TRBV4-1,TRBJ1-6,ASSLGLGGSYNSPLH
-,TRBV19,TRBJ2-1,ASSSGGLGVDEQF
-,TRBV7-8,TRBJ1-1,ASSLGAGNEAF
-,TRBV11-3,TRBJ2-3,ASSPLADTAADTQY
-,TRBV11-3,TRBJ1-2,ASSLVPPKANYGYT
-,TRBV6-8,TRBJ1-2,ASREGGYGYI
-,TRBV23-1,TRBJ2-7,ASSQAPTQAYEQY
-,TRBV11-3,TRBJ2-7,ASSFNGGSARTYEQY
-,TRBV1,TRBJ1-5,ASSPSGLLSNQPQH
TRBD1,TRBV11-3,TRBJ1-4,ASSPRQGTNEKLF
TRBD2,TRBV29-1,TRBJ2-1,SVEAGGNEQF
-,TRBV19,TRBJ1-3,ASRKQSSGNTIY
-,TRBV19,TRBJ2-1,ASSQTHYNEQF
TRBD2,TRBV25-1,TRBJ2-2,ASRPSGGSTGELF
TRBD1,TRBV19,TRBJ2-5,ASSSTGWETQY
-,TRBV18,TRBJ1-2,ASSSDSQYGYT
TRBD1,TRBV10-1,TRBJ2-7,ASSESGTDEQY
-,TRBV18,TRBJ1-1,ASSPRDARYTEAF
-,TRBV6-8,TRBJ1-1,ASSYYGPEAF
-,TRBV12-2,TRBJ2-7,ATTFGDRGHEQY
-,TRBV19,TRBJ1-2,ASSVQGSGGYT
TRBD1,TRBV18,TRBJ1-1,ASSPWGTGGRNTEAF
-,TRBV18,TRBJ1-2,ASSPGHQGYT
-,TRBV28,TRBJ1-1,ASSLLVNTEAF
-,TRBV30,TRBJ1-4,AWSANGEKLF
TRBD1,TRBV29-1,TRBJ1-2,SCYLRTGGSYGYT
TRBD1,TRBV6-8,TRBJ1-1,ASSLDRGRAF
-,TRBV12-5,TRBJ1-6,ASNLRGRSPLH
TRBD2,TRBV18,TRBJ2-3,ASSPPRAGADTQY
-,TRBV18,TRBJ1-5,ASSGTEISNQPQH
-,TRBV6-7,TRBJ2-7,ASSDLPGQY
-,TRBV18,TRBJ2-1,ASSPLGNSEQF
TRBD1,TRBV14,TRBJ2-7,ASSQDSGTAIYYEQY
TRBD1,TRBV30,TRBJ1-1,AWSGDSLNTEAF
TRBD1,TRBV19,TRBJ1-1,ASTRGGNTEAF
TRBD1,TRBV18,TRBJ2-5,ASSPYRDRGLETQY
-,TRBV14,TRBJ1-1,ASSPFLGQRLDEAF
TRBD1,TRBV28,TRBJ1-6,ASSLSGGQTYNSPLH
-,TRBV29-1,TRBJ1-1,SVENSTNEAF
-,TRBV11-1,TRBJ1-4,ASSLAGYTNEKLF
-,TRBV30,TRBJ1-1,AWSSVTRTVNTEAF
-,TRBV5-1,TRBJ1-3,ASSRGSSSGNTIY